The T cell receptor beta chain under discussion was sequenced for a study of shared clonotypes between healthy human individuals. The CDR3 covers 15 residues. With 3 bases clipped from V and 7 bases from J, the junction kept 9 bases outside the gene matches. Looked up from germline, CDR1 is SGHRS and CDR2 is YFSETQ. Samples underwent the assay at deep level. TCRdb's table, derived via immunoSEQ multiplex PCR, lists solely in-frame clones and lacks some. This table has about 1 million clones, about 75% appearing once. The sequence came from a man younger than 35 in good health. V is TRBV5-1 and J is TRBJ1-1; TRBD1 matches at 10 bases. The source material was memory CD4+ T cells sorted from blood. This sample's subset: CD45RA-negative fraction. The CDR3 reads CASSSDPGQGNEAFF. Written as DNA, the CDR3 is TGCGCCAGCAGCTCAGATCCGGGACAGGGGAATGAAGCTTTCTTT.